Presented here are 27 T cell receptor beta chains from one specimen sequenced in a study of blood T cell repertoires in COVID-19. Profiled with immunoSEQ multiplex PCR; TCRdb holds only in-frame clones, not every one. The profile shows tens of thousands of clones, under 95% of them singletons. The sample consisted of peripheral blood. The source is a man between 60 and 70 years old with acute or convalescent COVID-19.

The chain combines TRBV6-5 with TRBJ2-1, with D possibly matching TRBD1 (6 bases). V shed 7 bases and J shed 8 bases, with 18 bases lying between them. Germline-derived CDR1 and CDR2 are MNHEY and SVGAGI. This CDR3 has 14 amino acids. Written as DNA, the CDR3 is TGTGCCAGCAACATATGGGGGCTAGTGGATGAGCAGTTCTTC. Translated: CASNIWGLVDEQFF.

This clone appeared once. CDR3 residues: CAATGLDGTEAFF. In nucleotides, the CDR3 is TGTGCCGCGACAGGGCTGGATGGCACTGAAGCTTTCTTT. The V and J genes are TRBV19 and TRBJ1-1, with 7 bases lining up with TRBD1. Trimming took 11 bases from V and 4 from J; bases not matched to a gene: 10. The CDR3 has 13 amino acids. CDR1 is LNHDA and CDR2 is SQIVND in the germline V gene (reference sequence).

The chain couples TRBV11-2 to TRBJ2-3, with D possibly being TRBD2 (7 bases). This CDR3 contains 15 residues. Trimming cost V 1 base and J 2 bases, with 10 bases left between them. In germline, CDR1 is SGHAT, CDR2 FQNNGV. CDR3 coding DNA: TGTGCCAGCAGCTTAGGGGGGGGCCTCACAGATACGCAGTATTTT. Protein: CASSLGGGLTDTQYF.

The CDR3 bases are TGTGCCAGCAGCCCGATTGAGGACACTGAAGCTTTCTTT. This gives the protein CASSPIEDTEAFF. The rearrangement joins TRBV5-4 to TRBJ1-1; D is uncertain. CDR3 size: 13 residues. Trimming took 4 bases from V and 3 from J, leaving 10 bases between them. The germline V gene encodes CDR1 SGHNT and CDR2 YYREEE (reference sequence).

This clone was seen a few times. V gene TRBV27 combines with J gene TRBJ1-1; a weak D match, TRBD1 (6 bases). The CDR3 is 14 residues long. Germline-derived CDR1 and CDR2 are MNHEY and SMNVEV (reference sequence). V was trimmed by 4 bases and J by 4 bases, leaving 13 bases between them. The CDR3 spells CASSWVGRGTEAFF. The CDR3 bases are TGTGCCAGCAGTTGGGTGGGCAGGGGCACTGAAGCTTTCTTT.

This chain connects TRBV14 to TRBJ2-7; 8 bases are a match to TRBD1. Germline V gene data show CDR1 as SGHDN and CDR2 as FVKESK. J was trimmed by 4 bases and V by 4 bases; bases with no gene match: 9. The CDR3 runs to 15 residues. The CDR3 spells CASSPSQGAGYEQYF. The DNA of the CDR3 is TGTGCCAGCAGCCCAAGCCAGGGGGCTGGATACGAGCAGTACTTC.

The CDR3 region is CASSSGQGSGTEAFF. DNA for the CDR3: TGTGCCAGCAGCTCAGGACAGGGGAGTGGGACTGAAGCTTTCTTT. The chain has TRBV9 and TRBJ1-1; 9 nucleotides line up with TRBD1. The CDR3 loop spans 15 amino acids. The junction had 9 bases not matched to a gene; V was cut back by 4 bases and J by 5 bases. In germline, CDR1 is SGDLS, CDR2 YYNGEE.

This clone is a singleton in its sample. V and J are TRBV2 and TRBJ2-7; tentative D call: TRBD1 (6 bases). The CDR3 length is 14 residues. Germline CDR1 SNHLY, CDR2 FYNNEI. V was clipped by 8 bases and J by 2 bases, with 16 bases between them. The CDR3 bases are TGTGCCAGCGGGACCTCAGGGGCCACCTACGAGCAGTACTTC. This translates into CASGTSGATYEQYF.

The CDR3 DNA is TGTGCCAGCAGCCAAGATCTGGGGGCTAACACCGGGGAGCTGTTTTTT. Its protein product is CASSQDLGANTGELFF. The chain carries TRBV3-1 (or the pseudogene TRBV3-2) and TRBJ2-2, with D perhaps TRBD1 (6 bases). In germline, CDR1 is LGHDT, CDR2 YNNKEL (reference sequence). The V end was cut by 0 bases, the J end by 2 bases, with 10 bases between. The CDR3 covers 16 residues.

V is TRBV19 and J is TRBJ2-3; possibly TRBD1 for D (6 bases). Trimming removed 6 bases from V and 3 bases from J, with 16 bases in between. The CDR3 consists of 15 residues. Looked up from germline, CDR1 is LNHDA and CDR2 is SQIVND (reference sequence). The CDR3 loop reads CASRLSTGVTDTQYF. The CDR3 DNA sequence: TGTGCCAGTAGGTTGTCGACAGGAGTAACAGATACGCAGTATTTT. Filled out from reference TRBV19 and TRBJ2-3, the complete variable domain reads DGGITQSPKYLFRKEGQNVTLSCEQNLNHDAMYWYRQDPGQGLRLIYYSQIVNDFQKGDIAEGYSVSREKKESFPLTVTSAQKNPTAFYLCASRLSTGVTDTQYFGPGTRLTVL.

The chain carries TRBV5-1 and TRBJ2-3; TRBD1 agrees at 7 bases. This CDR3 has 15 residues. V trimming: 3 bases; J trimming: 1 base; junction bases outside the gene matches: 5. Germline lookup yields CDR1 SGHRS and CDR2 YFSETQ. The CDR3 DNA sequence: TGCGCCAGCAGCTCCTCTGACAGGGGCACAGATACGCAGTATTTT. The encoded protein is CASSSSDRGTDTQYF.

The J gene is TRBJ1-5, the V gene TRBV2; no clear D gene. Trimming cost V 8 bases and J 2 bases, with 10 bases left between them. CDR1 is SNHLY, CDR2 FYNNEI, per germline. The CDR3 sequence is 13 residues long. Here the CDR3 DNA reads TGTGCCAGCGTAGGAGGAGGCAATCAGCCCCAGCATTTT. Encoded protein: CASVGGGNQPQHF.

This chain uses TRBV2 with TRBJ1-6, with a weak D call TRBD1 (6 bases). The V and J ends lost 8 bases and 2 bases respectively, with 13 bases between them. This CDR3 contains 15 residues. Germline CDR1 and CDR2: SNHLY and FYNNEI. CDR3 amino acids: CASLPDSAYNSPLHF. DNA for the CDR3: TGTGCCAGCTTACCGGACAGCGCCTATAATTCACCCCTCCACTTT.

CDR3 protein: CASSLLVNLQGSNGYTF. CDR3 in DNA: TGTGCCAGCAGCTTGTTGGTGAATCTTCAGGGTTCGAATGGCTACACCTTC. The chain joins TRBV5-6 to TRBJ1-2; maybe TRBD1 (5 bases). The CDR3 consists of 17 residues. Trimming left V 1 base short and J 6 bases short, with 22 bases between. Germline V gives CDR1 SGHDT, CDR2 YYEEEE.

This clone was observed once. V usage is TRBV7-9 and J usage is TRBJ2-3, with 8 bases aligning to TRBD2. The V gene's germline CDR1 is SEHNR and CDR2 FQNEAQ (reference sequence). V shed 5 bases and J 4 bases; nucleotides not matched to a gene: 11. This CDR3 has 16 residues. In nucleotides, the CDR3 is TGTGCCAGCAGCGTAACACCTGGGCGGGGGGCAGATACGCAGTATTTT. This sequence encodes CASSVTPGRGADTQYF.

The chain carries TRBV12-3 or TRBV12-4 and TRBJ2-4; D is ambiguous. V gave up 2 bases and J gave up 10 bases, with 9 bases separating them. This CDR3 contains 12 residues. The CDR3 nucleotides read TGTGCCAGCAGTTTAAGACTGCCAATTCAGTACTTC. It yields the protein CASSLRLPIQYF.

CDR3 nucleotides: TGTGCCAGCAGCTTAGGAGTTAGGGGGAACACTGAAGCTTTCTTT. Amino acid sequence: CASSLGVRGNTEAFF. The J gene is TRBJ1-1, the V gene TRBV11-2, with D perhaps TRBD1 (5 bases). Germline V lookup: CDR1 SGHAT, CDR2 FQNNGV. Trimming cost V 1 base and J 1 base, with 10 bases left between them. There are 15 residues in the CDR3.

This clone was recorded only once. This chain joins TRBV5-5 and TRBJ2-1, with 10 bases fitting TRBD1. Germline loops: CDR1 SGHKS, CDR2 YYEKEE (reference sequence). Unmatched junction bases numbered 10, after V lost 3 bases and J lost 1 base. The CDR3 extends over 18 amino acids. The CDR3 spells CASSSGWDRGLSYNEQFF. CDR3 DNA: TGTGCCAGCAGCTCTGGCTGGGACAGGGGCCTTTCCTACAATGAGCAGTTCTTC.

With respect to this clone: Other nucleotide sequences from this sample produce the same CDR3. The rearrangement links TRBV4-1 to TRBJ1-3, with no clear D. This CDR3 is built from 13 residues. Germline CDR1 reads MGHRA; CDR2 reads YSYEKL. Trimming shortened V by 1 base and J by 7 bases, and 8 bases separated the two germline ends. The CDR3 sequence: CASSQGPGNTIYF. In DNA, the CDR3 is TGCGCCAGCAGCCAAGGACCGGGTAACACCATATATTTT.

V and J are TRBV7-9 and TRBJ1-3; D unclear. The CDR3 sequence is 17 residues long. V dropped 3 bases and J dropped 0 bases, with 15 bases sitting between them. Germline CDR1 reads SEHNR; CDR2 reads FQNEAQ (reference sequence). This chain's CDR3 is CASSLSGGRRSGNTIYF. CDR3 bases: TGTGCCAGCAGCTTGTCCGGCGGGCGCCGCTCTGGAAACACCATATATTTT.

The chain has TRBV2 and TRBJ1-1, with D tentatively TRBD1 (6 bases). CDR1 is SNHLY, CDR2 FYNNEI, per germline. The CDR3 contains 13 residues. The V end was cut by 5 bases, the J end by 2 bases, with 9 bases between. Here the CDR3 DNA reads TGTGCCAGCAGTCGGGACACTAACACTGAAGCTTTCTTT. It specifies CASSRDTNTEAFF. The whole variable domain, filled in from reference TRBV2 and TRBJ1-1, reads EPEVTQTPSHQVTQMGQEVILRCVPISNHLYFYWYRQILGQKVEFLVSFYNNEISEKSEIFDDQFSVERPDGSNFTLKIRSTKLEDSAMYFCASSRDTNTEAFFGQGTRLTVV.

CDR3 coding DNA: TGTGCCAGCAGTTACGAGGACACTGAAGCTTTCTTT. Encoded protein: CASSYEDTEAFF. The gene calls are TRBV6-6 and TRBJ1-1; D gene uncertain. The CDR3 has 12 residues. V was trimmed by 2 bases and J by 3 bases, leaving 4 bases between them. Germline V gene sequence: CDR1 MNHNY, CDR2 SVGAGI (reference sequence).

This sequence joins TRBV10-3 and TRBJ1-3; 9 bases are shared with TRBD1. Trimming took 6 bases from V and 2 from J; bases not matched to a gene: 5. The CDR3 has 15 residues. The germline CDR1 and CDR2 sequences are ENHRY and SYGVKD. The CDR3 region is CAIRNRGLTGNTIYF. CDR3 coding DNA: TGTGCCATCAGGAACAGGGGGCTTACTGGAAACACCATATATTTT.

V is TRBV27 and J is TRBJ1-5; 7 bases are shared with TRBD1. J was trimmed by 5 bases and V by 5 bases; bases with no gene match: 9. Germline V gene sequence: CDR1 MNHEY, CDR2 SMNVEV (reference sequence). The CDR3 spans 15 residues. The DNA of the CDR3 is TGTGCCAGCAGTCCCGGGACAGCCCTCCATCAGCCCCAGCATTTT. Translating gives CASSPGTALHQPQHF.

The chain carries TRBV14 and TRBJ1-2; D unresolved. Germline V gene sequence: CDR1 SGHDN, CDR2 FVKESK. Trimming took off 4 bases at V and 5 bases at J, with 17 bases between the two ends. This CDR3 contains 15 residues. The CDR3 region has the DNA TGTGCCAGCAGCCCCTCCCCCGGTGCCCTTTATGGCTACACCTTC. This encodes CASSPSPGALYGYTF.

The V and J genes are TRBV6-5 and TRBJ1-1, with 10 bases identical to TRBD1. This CDR3 is built from 15 residues. V lost 4 bases and J lost 1; bases outside the gene matches: 3. The germline V gene encodes CDR1 MNHEY and CDR2 SVGAGI. In nucleotides, the CDR3 is TGTGCCAGCAGTTGGGACAGGGGCGCGAACACTGAAGCTTTCTTT. This encodes CASSWDRGANTEAFF.

The chain is built from TRBV5-1 and TRBJ2-5; D call uncertain. The CDR3 loop spans 13 amino acids. Per the germline V gene, CDR1 is SGHRS and CDR2 is YFSETQ. Trimming removed 2 bases from V and 3 bases from J, with 8 bases in between. The CDR3 bases are TGCGCCAGCAGCTTTTCCGGAGAAGAGACCCAGTACTTC. It is translated as CASSFSGEETQYF.